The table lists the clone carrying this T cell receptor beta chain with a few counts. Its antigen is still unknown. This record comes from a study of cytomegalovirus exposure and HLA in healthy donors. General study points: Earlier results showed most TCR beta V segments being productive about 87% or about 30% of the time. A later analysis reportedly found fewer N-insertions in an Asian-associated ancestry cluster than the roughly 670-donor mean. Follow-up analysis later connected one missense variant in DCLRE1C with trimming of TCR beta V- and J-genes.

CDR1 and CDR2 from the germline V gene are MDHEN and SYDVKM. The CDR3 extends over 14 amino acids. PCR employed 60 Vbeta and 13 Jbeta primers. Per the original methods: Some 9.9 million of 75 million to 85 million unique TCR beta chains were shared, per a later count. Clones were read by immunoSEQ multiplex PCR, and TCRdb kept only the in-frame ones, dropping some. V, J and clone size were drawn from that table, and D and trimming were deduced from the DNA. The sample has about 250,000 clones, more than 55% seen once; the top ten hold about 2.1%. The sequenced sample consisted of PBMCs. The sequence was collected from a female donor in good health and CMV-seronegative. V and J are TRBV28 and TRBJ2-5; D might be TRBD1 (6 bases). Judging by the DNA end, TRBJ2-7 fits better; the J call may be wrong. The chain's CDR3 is CASSLGTPIYEQYF. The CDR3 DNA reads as TGTGCCAGCAGTTTGGGGACACCTATCTACGAGCAGTACTTC.